This T cell receptor beta chain came from a study of cytomegalovirus exposure and HLA in healthy donors. The protocol was immunoSEQ multiplex PCR, while the TCRdb copy is restricted to in-frame clones and leaves out a portion. The table records about 180,000 clones, 85% of them present only once. The donors were part of the validation cohort of 120 or so subjects. That cohort was separate from the first cohort, which comprised 500 to 700 subjects. The V gene's germline CDR1 is MNHNS and CDR2 SASEGT. This CDR3 is 13 amino acids long. The V end lost 7 bases, the J end lost 4 bases, and 11 bases lay between the germline ends.

Sequenced: PBMCs. This receptor was taken from a man aged 18 to 29 in good health and CMV-seropositive. The V call is TRBV6-1, the J call TRBJ2-1; D remains ambiguous. The CDR3 sequence: CASKQPSYNEQFF. CDR3 nucleotide sequence: TGTGCCAGCAAACAGCCTTCTTACAATGAGCAGTTCTTC.